Included here is one TCR beta chain sequence, with context. This specimen comes from a study of early stage breast cancer tumors. The method was immunoSEQ multiplex PCR; TCRdb's version includes in-frame clones alone and lacks a portion of them. The sample shows 45,000 to 65,000 clones, 78% of them seen only once. The origin of this receptor is a person in their 40s with breast cancer. Specimen: blood.

For the CDR3, the DNA is TGTGCCAGCCTCCGACTAGCGGGAGTAACTGGGGCCAACGTCCTGACTTTC. This codes for CASLRLAGVTGANVLTF. The chain uses TRBV7-9 and TRBJ2-6; 12 bases agree with TRBD2. There are 17 residues in the CDR3. Germline V gene lookup returns CDR1 SEHNR and CDR2 FQNEAQ (reference sequence). V was clipped by 8 bases and J by 2 bases; unmatched bases: 7. The entire variable domain, with the rest obtained from reference TRBV7-9 and TRBJ2-6, is as follows: DTGVSQNPRHKITKRGQNVTFRCDPISEHNRLYWYRQTLGQGPEFLTYFQNEAQLEKSRLLSDRFSAERPKGSFSTLEIQRTEQGDSAMYLCASLRLAGVTGANVLTFGAGSRLTVL.